Included here is one T cell receptor beta chain sequence, with context. This clonotype was detected only a few times. What antigen it recognizes has not been identified. Base quality data are lacking; no much larger clone is found one base away. The data were taken from a study of CD8 T cells in Susac syndrome (dated by TCRdb to between 2018 and 2021). At the level of the whole study: The study used repertoire sequencing to test whether antigen drove CD8+ T cell activation and differentiation in Susac syndrome. Points the paper makes about the study in general: The study acknowledged that relatively few individuals were included in the TCR sequencing and HLA analysis.

RNA was extracted using the RNeasy kit, and roughly 0.5 to 1 ug of the RNA was reverse transcribed with random hexamers. The immunoSEQ multiplex PCR assay, which covers 54 Vbeta and 13 Jbeta segments, was used to amplify TCR beta CDR3 regions. Bias from PCR amplification was corrected by using a synthetic template baseline for primer optimization and for computational correction. In the authors' own workflow: Reads were annotated to V, D and J genes per IMGT and analyzed with immunoSEQ Analyzer, keeping only productive sequences. To calculate clonality, Shannon entropy was normalized by log2 of the number of productive unique sequences and then subtracted from one. For each patient and control, public and private clones were evaluated among the 100 most prevalent clones. Susac-specific clones were defined as absent from healthy and MS cohorts, 850 to 1,300 published viral clones and other ImmuneACCESS disease sequences. In-frame beta chains were kept once TCRdb had trimmed the public reads at Q25 with fastp and called clones with MiXCR. For every CDR3 protein sequence, its rows merge into one entry that carries the most common genes and DNA. The V and J calls here are based on TCRdb, not the publication. This sample gives 150,000 to 200,000 distinct CDR3 sequences in total; about 94% of them show up just once. The ten largest clones take up roughly 0.1% of the sample.

Peripheral blood CD8+ and CD4+ T cells from healthy donors, Susac syndrome patients and multiple sclerosis patients were profiled by high-throughput TCR beta sequencing. Treatment-naive patients with stable or active relapsing-remitting disease fulfilling revised McDonald criteria were used as multiple sclerosis controls. Bulk CD8+ and CD4+ T cells were purified magnetically by negative isolation, whereas CD8+ TEMRA cells were enriched by FACS. Blood was drawn into EDTA tubes, processed within 24 hours, and PBMCs were isolated by density gradient centrifugation. PBMCs intended for TCR sequencing were cryopreserved in liquid nitrogen and thawed later in a water bath at 37 degrees C. The sorted or isolated CD4+, CD8+ and CD8+ TEMRA cells had a purity of 90% or higher. A distance of 8 bases separates the germline ends of V and J, which lose 4 bases and 2 bases respectively. The CDR3 runs 13 residues from the cysteine to the phenylalanine. Here the CDR3 DNA is all that survives: 39 bases in frame from base 1. The germline V gene encodes CDR1 SSHAT and CDR2 FNYEAQ (reference sequence).

The sequence was collected from a human donor with multiple sclerosis. The chain was built from TRBV7-7 and TRBJ1-1; the D gene cannot be named for sure. Material for sequencing was CD4+ T cells from PBMCs. This receptor carries the CDR3 CASSSTRNTEAFF. In nucleotide form, the sequence is TGTGCCAGCAGCTCCACACGCAACACTGAAGCTTTCTTT.